Only a few counts were recorded for the clone carrying this TCR beta chain. TCRdb re-derived calls from the 5' RACE reads in MiXCR, one entry per CDR3 protein. The table has 100,000 to 150,000 distinct CDR3 sequences, about an eighth seen once. The data were taken from a study of CD8 T cells in ankylosing spondylitis. V trimming: 8 bases; J trimming: 5 bases; junction bases outside the gene matches: 8. The germline CDR1 and CDR2 sequences are SNHLY and FYNNEI. The CDR3 has 13 amino acids. This receptor was taken from a female donor with ankylosing spondylitis or in good health (not recorded which). Sequencing input: blood, either unsorted or a sorted T cell fraction (not recorded which). The chain uses TRBV2 and TRBJ2-5; 7 bases line up with TRBD1. In DNA, the CDR3 is TGTGCCAGCGACAGGGACATCGGGGAGACCCAGTACTTC. It specifies CASDRDIGETQYF.